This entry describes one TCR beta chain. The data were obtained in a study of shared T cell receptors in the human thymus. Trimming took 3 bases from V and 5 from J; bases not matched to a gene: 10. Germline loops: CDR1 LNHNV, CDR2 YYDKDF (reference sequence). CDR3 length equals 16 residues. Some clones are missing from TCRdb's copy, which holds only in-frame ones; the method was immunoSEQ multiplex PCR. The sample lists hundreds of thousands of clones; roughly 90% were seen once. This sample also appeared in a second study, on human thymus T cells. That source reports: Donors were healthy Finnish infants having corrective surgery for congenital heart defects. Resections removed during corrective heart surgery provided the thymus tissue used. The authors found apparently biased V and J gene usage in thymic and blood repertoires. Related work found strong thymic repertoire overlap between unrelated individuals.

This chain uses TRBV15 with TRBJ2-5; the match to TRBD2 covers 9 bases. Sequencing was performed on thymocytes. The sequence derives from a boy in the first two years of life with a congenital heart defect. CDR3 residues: CATSSRRLAEGETQYF. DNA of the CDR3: TGTGCCACCAGCAGCCGGCGACTAGCGGAGGGGGAGACCCAGTACTTC.